This T cell receptor beta chain comes out of a study of cytomegalovirus exposure and HLA in healthy donors (dated by TCRdb to about 2017). Describing the broader study: In an earlier analysis of some 610 of the donors, 276 Gb of sequence data and some 100 million unique TCR beta sequences from 180 million or so T cells were reported. To predict cytomegalovirus infection status, the study brought together high-throughput TCR immunosequencing, statistical association of individual TCRs with disease status, and machine learning. Roughly 5 DR-DQ haplotypes were handled as single units for association and clustering, since linkage in the cohort was strong. All discovery cohort repertoires had been generated using a single sequencing platform. The T cell repertoires of several hundred subjects were profiled by immunosequencing and related to cytomegalovirus serostatus. Around 330 gigabases of sequencing data and approximately 92 million unique TCR sequences made up an early release that covered approximately 700 HLA-typed donors. The study aimed to test whether signatures of past pathogen exposure could be identified by cataloging public T cell receptors. Donor age, sex, ethnicity and CMV serostatus were collected together with the repertoire data. Among under 450 genotyped donors of the cohort, an average of roughly 240,000 unique TCR beta nucleotide sequences were sequenced per donor, 15% to 20% of them non-productive. The later analysis used no new phenotypic data to find candidate immune exposures, relying instead on TCR beta sequences and their occurrence across donors. Genome-wide SNP genotypes for about 65% of the 666 donors were used in a later genetic analysis, which treated that subset as a discovery cohort. Both class I and class II loci were covered by HLA typing, at four-digit resolution. Typing coverage differed by locus: A, B, C, DRB1 and DQB1 were typed in roughly 629-640 donors, DQA1 in about 500, DPA1 in over 600, and DPB1 in around 440. Besides the first cohort of 666 subjects, a separate validation cohort made up of over 100 different subjects was used. To study patterns of TCR occurrence, a later analysis re-analyzed previously published TCR beta repertoires from under 750 donors and added high-resolution HLA genotyping. The genetic ancestry cluster associated with self-reported Caucasian donors included over 65% of the roughly 360 genotyped donors. To decide whether each TCR beta V gene segment behaved as functional or pseudogenic, an earlier analysis of fewer than 750 of the donors relied on high-throughput TCR beta sequencing. The investigation overall reported the following: In a later analysis, the rate of TCR association differed among HLA loci, with DRB1 alleles having the most associated TCRs and HLA-C alleles having the fewest. According to a later analysis, most CMV-associated TCR beta chains appeared to be HLA-restricted, and the HLA associations seemed to be driven largely by CMV exposure. A later genetic analysis reported fewer N-insertions in productive TCRs among donors in an Asian-associated ancestry cluster than the roughly 620-donor mean. Immune exposure information for the cohort was limited to CMV serostatus. Several of the top co-occurrence clusters appeared to be linked to parvovirus B19, influenza, CMV and Epstein-Barr virus, according to a later analysis. A later analysis found that HLA-associated TCR beta chains were more clonally expanded and had lower generation probabilities than equally common non-associated chains. A cluster of highly shared sequence variants was judged likely to be a technical artifact of the sequencing pipeline. A further reported finding was that TCR beta sequences accurately predicted the HLA-A and HLA-B alleles for most subjects in the first cohort. Because counts were too low, about 15 rarely observed V segments, including chromosome 9 orphons, were left out of the earlier analysis of several hundred of the donors. A few of the identified cytomegalovirus-associated TCR beta chains were confirmed in vitro to be specific for cytomegalovirus antigens. Correlated functional status among segregating V segments might be attributable to linkage disequilibrium, but an unknown experimental factor could not be ruled out. In a later analysis, more than 15,000 TCR beta sequences were associated with specific HLA alleles at a false discovery rate of 0.05. Only TCR beta chains were sequenced in this cohort, and the absence of alpha or paired-chain data limited detectable features. Broadly in line with IMGT annotations, most TCR beta V segments showed up in productive rearrangements about 90% or about 30% of the time in an earlier analysis of under 700 of the donors. Across donors, most TCR sequences were observed very rarely, whereas some public TCRs were present in many individuals. The authors suggested that the approach could potentially be extended to other disease states and immunological phenotypes. In the study, approximately 160 TCR beta chains were listed as associated with cytomegalovirus. When HLA alleles, especially DR and DQ, strongly co-occurred, TCR associations were difficult to assign to individual alleles. Presence/absence analyses assumed roughly uniform sequencing depth across donors, an assumption that may not hold. Cytomegalovirus status was reported to be diagnosed by the classifier with high specificity and sensitivity in both the original and validation cohorts. A later genetic analysis associated a missense DCLRE1C variant with V-gene and J-gene trimming of TCR beta chains, and an independent cohort replicated the association. Some IMGT-functional V segments, including TRBV6-2 and TRBV6-3, could not be told apart with the 87-base-pair reads, so those segments were excluded. Because HLA typing was missing for some donors at each locus, association tests included only the typed subset.

Libraries came from the immunoSEQ multiplex PCR assay. For the multiplex PCR, a mixture combining 60 forward primers for TCR Vbeta segments and 13 reverse primers for TCR Jbeta segments was used. A multiplex PCR assay on genomic DNA amplified the CDR3 region of rearranged TCR beta genes. The amplified TCR beta libraries were sequenced on the Illumina HiSeq System as 87-base-pair reads. The authors' analysis ran thus. Across the 670 or so repertoires, a later analysis counted approximately 75 million unique TCR beta chains, approximately 12 million of which were shared by at least two donors. To remove PCR and sequencing errors, raw reads were error-corrected and collapsed into unique sequences using a nearest-neighbor algorithm that merged closely related sequences. Alignment of CDR3 sequences to IMGT reference sequences was used to assign V, D and J gene segments. For a sequence to be retained, a match of at least six nucleotides to both a V gene segment and a J gene segment was required. A rearrangement was called productive if the CDR3 had no stop codons and remained in frame with V and J, and every other rearrangement was called non-productive. CDR3 was defined according to IMGT convention as the region running from the second conserved V-encoded cysteine to the conserved J-encoded phenylalanine. Sequences without an unambiguous match to a single V gene segment were excluded from the earlier analysis of about 600 of the donors. An earlier analysis of under 750 of the donors called V segments functional above 56.7% productive rearrangements and segregating when the between-donor standard deviation exceeded 5%. A statistical classification framework was built for diagnosing cytomegalovirus status from the catalog of TCR beta chain sequences. V and J gene assignment, in a later analysis, came from comparing TCR nucleotide sequences with IMGT/GENE-DB human TR gene sequences. Using the TCRdist pipeline, a later analysis assigned CDR3 sequences along with most-parsimonious VDJ recombination scenarios. In a later analysis, every TCR beta chain was defined by the combination of its CDR3 amino acid sequence and its V-gene family, and reads without a unique V-gene family were dropped. In a later analysis, 450 to 600 highly shared, low-generation-probability nucleotide sequences were removed to address suspected cross-contamination and a sequencing artifact. In a later analysis, a clonal expansion index for each public chain was calculated from normalized within-repertoire ranks of inferred template counts. A later analysis computed generation probabilities with a VDJ recombination model fitted to out-of-frame rearrangements, and checked the results against IGoR. Hypergeometric tests were used in a later analysis to score TCR-TCR, TCR-HLA and TCR-CMV co-occurrence, with a repertoire-size bias correction applied to the TCR pairs. False discovery rates were estimated in a later analysis by permuting HLA or CMV assignments 20 times. In a later analysis, co-occurring TCRs were grouped using DBSCAN, with TCRdist sequence similarity added in when clustering inside HLA-allele-positive subsets. Repertoires with fewer than 30,000 or more than 120,000 public chains, plus five repertoires with anomalous nucleotide sharing, were excluded from co-occurrence clustering. TCRdb carries this immuneACCESS record with in-frame sequences only. Its versions omit some clonotypes, under half of them owing to an unresolved V gene in the studies checked, with the rest unexplained. D and trimming were read from the DNA, whereas the V and J calls and clone size are those reported in that table. The sample contains 70,000 to 95,000 clones, roughly 80% of them found a single time. The ten biggest clones cover under 15% of the sample.

Looking up the germline V gene yields CDR1 SQVTM and CDR2 ANQGSEA. Counted from cysteine to phenylalanine, this CDR3 has 15 amino acids. The sequence is cut down to CDR3 DNA, 45 bases in frame from base 1. Trimming takes 1 base off V and 2 bases off J; junction bases not matched to a gene: 5. In total, roughly 710 healthy bone marrow donors made up the cohort. At the time of sampling, every cohort member was nominally healthy, though immune exposures that went unrecorded were likely present. Of the 666 cohort members, around 300 had a positive CMV serostatus and 350 to 450 had a negative one, while no CMV serostatus was recorded for the donor. A peripheral blood sample was collected from each donor, and TCR beta sequencing was performed on peripheral blood mononuclear cells. The Qiagen DNeasy Blood Extraction Kit was used to extract genomic DNA from the blood cell samples. Turning to this clone: Its antigen is unknown. Per-nucleotide qualities are absent, and no much larger clonotype sits a single base away.

The source is a human donor in good health. The chain joins TRBV29-1 to TRBJ2-3; a stretch of 8 junction bases matches TRBD2. The specimen was PBMCs. Here the CDR3 is given as CSVEAGGRLTDTQYF. The DNA sequence is given as TGCAGCGTTGAAGCGGGGGGGAGACTCACAGATACGCAGTATTTT.